This T cell receptor beta chain came from a study of T-cell memory formation after mild COVID-19. In germline, CDR1 is DFQATT, CDR2 SNEGSKA (reference sequence). This CDR3 contains 13 residues. After removal of 6 bases from V and 3 bases from J, the junction contained 6 bases not matched to a gene. TCRdb fed the 5' RACE reads into MiXCR, producing one record per CDR3 protein. The sample lists 150,000 to 200,000 distinct CDR3 sequences, 16% occurring once. The specimen was PBMCs or a T cell subset sorted from them (not recorded which). The receptor comes from an adult woman who had mild COVID-19 (a few samples of this study predate the infection). Cell type and time point are not known. The genes are TRBV20-1 and TRBJ2-5; TRBD2 agrees at 8 bases. In nucleotides, the CDR3 is TGCAGTGCCCCGAAAGCGGGGGAAGAGACCCAGTACTTC. This gives the protein CSAPKAGEETQYF.